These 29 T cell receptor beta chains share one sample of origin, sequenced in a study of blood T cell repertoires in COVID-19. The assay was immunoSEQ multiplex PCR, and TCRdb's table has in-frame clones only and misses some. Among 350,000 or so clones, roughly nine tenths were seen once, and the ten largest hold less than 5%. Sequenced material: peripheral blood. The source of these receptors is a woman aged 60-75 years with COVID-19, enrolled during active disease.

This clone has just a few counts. The CDR3 protein is CASSSGTSVYNEQFF. As DNA, the CDR3 is TGTGCCAGCAGTTCCGGGACTAGCGTCTACAATGAGCAGTTCTTC. The chain employs TRBV27 and TRBJ2-1; 10 positions agree with TRBD2. Looked up from germline, CDR1 is MNHEY and CDR2 is SMNVEV (reference sequence). The CDR3 has 15 amino acids. The trim removed 4 bases at V and 3 bases at J, leaving 3 bases unmatched.

The CDR3 DNA reads as TGTGCCAGTACCTTAGGCTCCGGGACAGGGTCCAATCAGCCCCAGCATTTT. Translating gives CASTLGSGTGSNQPQHF. V and J are TRBV19 and TRBJ1-5; 9 nucleotides agree with TRBD1. CDR1 LNHDA and CDR2 SQIVND come from the germline V gene (reference sequence). There are 17 residues in the CDR3. Germline trimming cut 7 bases from V and 3 bases from J; bases unmatched to any gene: 13.

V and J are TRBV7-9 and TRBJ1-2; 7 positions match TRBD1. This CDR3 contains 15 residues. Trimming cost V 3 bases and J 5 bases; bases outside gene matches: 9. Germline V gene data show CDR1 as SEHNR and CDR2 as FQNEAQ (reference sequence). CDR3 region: CASSFEGARDYGYTF. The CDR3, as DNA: TGTGCCAGCAGCTTCGAGGGGGCCCGCGATTATGGCTACACCTTC.

The DNA for the CDR3 is TGTGCCAGCAGCGGGGGACAGCGGTCTTATAATTCACCCCTCCACTTT. Amino acid sequence: CASSGGQRSYNSPLHF. The chain links TRBV5-6 to TRBJ1-6; 7 nucleotides align to TRBD1. CDR1 SGHDT and CDR2 YYEEEE come from the germline V gene. The CDR3 sequence is 16 residues long. V shed 4 bases, J shed 4 bases, and the junction held 8 bases outside the gene matches.

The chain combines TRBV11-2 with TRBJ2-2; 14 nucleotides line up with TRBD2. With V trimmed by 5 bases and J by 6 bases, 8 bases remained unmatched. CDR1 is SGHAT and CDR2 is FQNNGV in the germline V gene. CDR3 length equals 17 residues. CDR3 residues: CASSPYPGLAGAGELFF. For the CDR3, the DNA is TGTGCCAGCAGCCCTTACCCGGGACTAGCGGGGGCCGGGGAGCTGTTTTTT.

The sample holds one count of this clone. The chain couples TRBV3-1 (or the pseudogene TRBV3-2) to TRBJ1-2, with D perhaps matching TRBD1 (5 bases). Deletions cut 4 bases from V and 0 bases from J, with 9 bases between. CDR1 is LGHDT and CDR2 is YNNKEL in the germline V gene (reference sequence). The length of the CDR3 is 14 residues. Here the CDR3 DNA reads TGTGCCAGCAGCCGAGACAGTCCTAACTATGGCTACACCTTC. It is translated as CASSRDSPNYGYTF.

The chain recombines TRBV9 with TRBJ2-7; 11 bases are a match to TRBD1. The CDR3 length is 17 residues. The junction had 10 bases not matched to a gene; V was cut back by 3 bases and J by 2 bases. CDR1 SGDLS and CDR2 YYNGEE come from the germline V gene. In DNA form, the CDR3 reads TGTGCCAGCAGCGCTGAAGGCTGGGACAGGGGGACCTACGAGCAGTACTTC. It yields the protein CASSAEGWDRGTYEQYF.

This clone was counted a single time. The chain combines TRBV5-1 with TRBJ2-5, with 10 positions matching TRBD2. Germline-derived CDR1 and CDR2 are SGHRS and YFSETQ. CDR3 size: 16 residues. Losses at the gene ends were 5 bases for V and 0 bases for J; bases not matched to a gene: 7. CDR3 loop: CASSPGLARNQETQYF. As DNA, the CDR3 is TGCGCCAGCAGTCCGGGACTAGCGAGGAACCAAGAGACCCAGTACTTC.

The CDR3 region is CASSLERTGSGYTF. CDR3 nucleotide sequence: TGTGCCAGCAGCTTAGAGCGGACAGGGTCCGGCTACACCTTC. The chain employs TRBV7-9 and TRBJ1-2; 8 positions agree with TRBD1. Germline CDR1 and CDR2: SEHNR and FQNEAQ (reference sequence). This CDR3 has 14 residues. V lost 1 base to trimming and J lost 8 bases; unmatched junction nucleotides: 6.

The CDR3 region has the DNA TGTGCCAGTAGTACGTCCAGACAAATGATCGGGGAGCTGTTTTTT. Translating it yields CASSTSRQMIGELFF. The V and J genes are TRBV19 and TRBJ2-2, with D uncertain. V gave up 4 bases and J gave up 7 bases, with 16 bases separating them. The CDR3 contains 15 residues. Germline CDR1 reads LNHDA; CDR2 reads SQIVND (reference sequence).

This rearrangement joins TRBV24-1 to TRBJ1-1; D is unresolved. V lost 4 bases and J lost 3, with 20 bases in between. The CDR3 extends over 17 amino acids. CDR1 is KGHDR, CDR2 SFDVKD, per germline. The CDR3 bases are TGTGCCACCAGTGAACACCACCCGGGCCCCGGGGACACTGAAGCTTTCTTT. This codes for CATSEHHPGPGDTEAFF.

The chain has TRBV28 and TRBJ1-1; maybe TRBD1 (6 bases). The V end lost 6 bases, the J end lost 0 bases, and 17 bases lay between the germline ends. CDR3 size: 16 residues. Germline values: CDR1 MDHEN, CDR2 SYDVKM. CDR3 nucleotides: TGTGCCAGCAGCCGGAGACAGGCCTCCGTGAACACTGAAGCTTTCTTT. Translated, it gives CASSRRQASVNTEAFF.

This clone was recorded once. DNA of the CDR3: TGTGCCAGCACCAACCAAGGGGCAGGGCGAGTTGAAAAACTGTTTTTT. It is translated as CASTNQGAGRVEKLFF. The gene calls are TRBV28 and TRBJ1-4, with D perhaps TRBD1 (5 bases). V dropped 7 bases and J dropped 7 bases, with 22 bases sitting between them. The CDR3 has 16 amino acids. Germline loops: CDR1 MDHEN, CDR2 SYDVKM.

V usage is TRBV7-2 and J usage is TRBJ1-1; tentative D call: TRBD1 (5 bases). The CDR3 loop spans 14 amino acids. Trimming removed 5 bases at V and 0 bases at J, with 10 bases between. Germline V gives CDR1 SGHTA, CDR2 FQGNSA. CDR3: CASSAQVMNTEAFF. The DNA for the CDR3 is TGTGCCAGCAGCGCACAGGTTATGAACACTGAAGCTTTCTTT.

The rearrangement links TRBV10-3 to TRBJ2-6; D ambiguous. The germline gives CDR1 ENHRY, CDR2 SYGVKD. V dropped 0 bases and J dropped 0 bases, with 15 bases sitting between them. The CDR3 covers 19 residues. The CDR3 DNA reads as TGTGCCATCAGTGAGTCCGGTTACAGTTCCCACTCTGGGGCCAACGTCCTGACTTTC. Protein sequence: CAISESGYSSHSGANVLTF.

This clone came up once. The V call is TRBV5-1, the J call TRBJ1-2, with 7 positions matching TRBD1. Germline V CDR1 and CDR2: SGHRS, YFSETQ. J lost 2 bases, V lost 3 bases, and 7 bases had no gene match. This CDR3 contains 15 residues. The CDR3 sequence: CASSWGQRTNYGYTF. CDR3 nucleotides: TGCGCCAGCAGCTGGGGACAGCGAACAAACTATGGCTACACCTTC.

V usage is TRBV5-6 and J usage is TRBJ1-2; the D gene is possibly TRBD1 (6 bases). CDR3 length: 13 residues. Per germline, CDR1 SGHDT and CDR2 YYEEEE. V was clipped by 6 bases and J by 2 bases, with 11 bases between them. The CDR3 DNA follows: TGTGCCAGCAACACAGGGTACAACTATGGCTACACCTTC. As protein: CASNTGYNYGYTF.

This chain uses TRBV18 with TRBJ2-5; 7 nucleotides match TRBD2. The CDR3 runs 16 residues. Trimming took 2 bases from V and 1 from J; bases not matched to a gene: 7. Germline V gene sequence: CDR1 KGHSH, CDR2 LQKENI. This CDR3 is CASSPWEGNSQETQYF. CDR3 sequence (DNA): TGTGCCAGCTCACCATGGGAGGGCAACAGCCAAGAGACCCAGTACTTC.

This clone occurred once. The CDR3 reads CASSISPRGAGSGNTIYF. DNA of the CDR3: TGTGCCAGTAGTATATCCCCCCGGGGAGCGGGGTCTGGAAACACCATATATTTT. The rearrangement uses TRBV19 and TRBJ1-3; D call uncertain. The length of the CDR3 is 18 residues. From germline, CDR1 is LNHDA and CDR2 SQIVND (reference sequence). V gave up 2 bases and J gave up 1 base, with 18 bases separating them.

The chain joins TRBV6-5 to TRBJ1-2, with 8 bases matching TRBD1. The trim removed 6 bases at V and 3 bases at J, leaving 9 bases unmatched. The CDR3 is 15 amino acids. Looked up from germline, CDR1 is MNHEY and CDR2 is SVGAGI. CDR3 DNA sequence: TGTGCCAGCAGCCGGACAGGGAGTGGGTACTATGGCTACACCTTC. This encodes CASSRTGSGYYGYTF.

The CDR3 sequence is CASSLVSTGTEAFF. The CDR3 DNA sequence: TGTGCCAGCAGCTTAGTTAGTACCGGCACTGAAGCTTTCTTT. J is TRBJ1-1 and V is TRBV7-8; D is undetermined. V lost 1 base to trimming and J lost 4 bases, with 10 bases between them. This CDR3 spans 14 amino acids. Germline V lookup: CDR1 SGHVS, CDR2 FQNEAQ.

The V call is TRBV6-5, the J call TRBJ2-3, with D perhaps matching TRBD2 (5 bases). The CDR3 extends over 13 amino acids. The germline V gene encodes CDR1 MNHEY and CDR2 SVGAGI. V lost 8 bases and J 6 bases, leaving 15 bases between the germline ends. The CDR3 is CASSRGLGDTQYF. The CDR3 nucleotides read TGTGCCAGCTCCCGTGGACTCGGGGATACGCAGTATTTT.

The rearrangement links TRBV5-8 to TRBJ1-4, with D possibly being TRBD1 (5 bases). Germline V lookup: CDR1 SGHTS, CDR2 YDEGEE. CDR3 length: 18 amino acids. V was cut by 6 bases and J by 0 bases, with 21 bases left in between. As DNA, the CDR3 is TGTGCCAGCACCAGGAGACAGAAGATCCCAGCAACTAATGAAAAACTGTTTTTT. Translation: CASTRRQKIPATNEKLFF. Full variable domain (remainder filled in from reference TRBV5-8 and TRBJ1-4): EAGVTQSPTHLIKTRGQQATLRCSPISGHTSVYWYQQALGLGLQFLLWYDEGEERNRGNFPPRFSGRQFPNYSSELNVNALELEDSALYLCASTRRQKIPATNEKLFFGSGTQLSVL.

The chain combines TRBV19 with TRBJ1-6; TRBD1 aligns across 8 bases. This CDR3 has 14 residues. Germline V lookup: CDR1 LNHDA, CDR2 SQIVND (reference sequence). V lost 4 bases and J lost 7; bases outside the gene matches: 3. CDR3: CASSTGGANSPLHF. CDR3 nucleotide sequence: TGTGCCAGTAGTACAGGGGGCGCGAATTCACCCCTCCACTTT. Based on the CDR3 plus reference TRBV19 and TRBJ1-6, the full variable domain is DGGITQSPKYLFRKEGQNVTLSCEQNLNHDAMYWYRQDPGQGLRLIYYSQIVNDFQKGDIAEGYSVSREKKESFPLTVTSAQKNPTAFYLCASSTGGANSPLHFGNGTRLTVT.

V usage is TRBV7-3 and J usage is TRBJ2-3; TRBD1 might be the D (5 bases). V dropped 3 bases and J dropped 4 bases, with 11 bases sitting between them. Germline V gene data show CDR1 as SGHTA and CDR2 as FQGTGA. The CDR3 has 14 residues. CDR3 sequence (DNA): TGTGCCAGCAGCTTCGCAGGGTCCCCAGATACGCAGTATTTT. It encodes CASSFAGSPDTQYF. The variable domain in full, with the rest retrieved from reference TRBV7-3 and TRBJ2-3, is GAGVSQTPSNKVTEKGKYVELRCDPISGHTALYWYRQSLGQGPEFLIYFQGTGAADDSGLPNDRFFAVRPEGSVSTLKIQRTERGDSAVYLCASSFAGSPDTQYFGPGTRLTVL.

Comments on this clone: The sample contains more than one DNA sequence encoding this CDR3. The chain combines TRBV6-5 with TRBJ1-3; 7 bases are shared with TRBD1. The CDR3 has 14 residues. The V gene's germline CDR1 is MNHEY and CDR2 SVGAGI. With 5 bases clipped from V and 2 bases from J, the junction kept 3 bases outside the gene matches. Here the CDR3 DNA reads TGTGCCAGCAGTCAACAGGGGACTGGAAACACCATATATTTT. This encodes CASSQQGTGNTIYF.

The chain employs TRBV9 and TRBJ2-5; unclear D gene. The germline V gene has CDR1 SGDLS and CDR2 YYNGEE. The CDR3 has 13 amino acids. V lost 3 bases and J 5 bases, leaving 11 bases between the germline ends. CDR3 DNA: TGTGCCAGCAGCGGAACAGCCACGGAGACCCAGTACTTC. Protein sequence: CASSGTATETQYF.

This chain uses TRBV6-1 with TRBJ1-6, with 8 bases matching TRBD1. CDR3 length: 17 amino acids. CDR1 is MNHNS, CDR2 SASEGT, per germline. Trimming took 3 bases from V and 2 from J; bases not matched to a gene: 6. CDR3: CASSERTGRTYNSPLHF. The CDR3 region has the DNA TGTGCCAGCAGTGAGAGGACAGGGCGGACCTATAATTCACCCCTCCACTTT.

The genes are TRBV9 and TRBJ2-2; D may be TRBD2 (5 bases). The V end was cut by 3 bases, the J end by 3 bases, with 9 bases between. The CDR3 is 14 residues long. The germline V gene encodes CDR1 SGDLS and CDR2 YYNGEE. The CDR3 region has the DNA TGTGCCAGCAGCGCTTTACTAGACACCGGGGAGCTGTTTTTT. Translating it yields CASSALLDTGELFF.